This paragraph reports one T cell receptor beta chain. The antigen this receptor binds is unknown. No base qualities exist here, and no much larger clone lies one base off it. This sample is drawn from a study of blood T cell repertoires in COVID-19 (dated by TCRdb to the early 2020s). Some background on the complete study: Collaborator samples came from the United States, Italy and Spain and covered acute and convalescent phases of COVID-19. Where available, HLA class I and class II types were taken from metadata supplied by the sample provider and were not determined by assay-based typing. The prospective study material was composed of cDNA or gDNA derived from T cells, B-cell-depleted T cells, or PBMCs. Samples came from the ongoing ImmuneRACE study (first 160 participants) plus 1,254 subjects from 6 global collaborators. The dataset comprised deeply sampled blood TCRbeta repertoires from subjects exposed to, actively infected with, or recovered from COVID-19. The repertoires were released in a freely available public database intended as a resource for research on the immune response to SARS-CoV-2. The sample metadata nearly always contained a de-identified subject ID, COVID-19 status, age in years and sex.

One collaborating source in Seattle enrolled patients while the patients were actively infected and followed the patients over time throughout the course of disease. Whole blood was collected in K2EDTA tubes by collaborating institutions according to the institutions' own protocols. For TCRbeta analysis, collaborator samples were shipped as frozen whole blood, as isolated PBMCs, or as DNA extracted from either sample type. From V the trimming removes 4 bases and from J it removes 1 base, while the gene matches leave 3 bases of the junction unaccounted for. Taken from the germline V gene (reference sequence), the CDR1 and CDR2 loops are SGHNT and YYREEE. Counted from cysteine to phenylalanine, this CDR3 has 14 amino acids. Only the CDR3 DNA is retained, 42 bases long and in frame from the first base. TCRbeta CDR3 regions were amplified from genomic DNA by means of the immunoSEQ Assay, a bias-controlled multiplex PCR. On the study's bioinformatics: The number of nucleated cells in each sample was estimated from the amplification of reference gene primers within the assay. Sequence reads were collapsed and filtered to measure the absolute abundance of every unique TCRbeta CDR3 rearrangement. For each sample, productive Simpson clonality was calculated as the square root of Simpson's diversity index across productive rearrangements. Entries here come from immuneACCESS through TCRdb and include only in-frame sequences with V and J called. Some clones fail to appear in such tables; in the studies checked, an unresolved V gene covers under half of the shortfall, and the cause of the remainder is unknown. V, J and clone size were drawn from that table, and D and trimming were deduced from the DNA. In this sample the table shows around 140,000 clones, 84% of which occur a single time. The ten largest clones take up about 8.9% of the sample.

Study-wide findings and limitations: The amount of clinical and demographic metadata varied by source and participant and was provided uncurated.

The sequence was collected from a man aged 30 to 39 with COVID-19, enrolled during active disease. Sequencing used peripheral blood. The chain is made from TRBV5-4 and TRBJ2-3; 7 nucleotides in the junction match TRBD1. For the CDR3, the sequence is CASSVGQRTDTQYF. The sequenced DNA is TGTGCCAGCAGCGTGGGACAGCGCACAGATACGCAGTATTTT.